The rows below give T cell receptor beta chains drawn from one sample of a study of tumor and adjacent non-tumor tissue in lung cancer. From the multiplex PCR reads, TCRdb called clonotypes with MiXCR, one entry per CDR3 protein. The sample has more than 75,000 distinct CDR3 sequences; 80% are singletons. The sample was distant non-tumor lung tissue. These receptor sequences come from a man in his 60s with small cell lung cancer. CDR3s include the opening cysteine and the closing phenylalanine or tryptophan. D genes are given only for firm matches. Some rows mark clone size as missing; the rest say once, few, many or name a class of expanded clone.

j_gene,len,v_gene,d_gene,abundance,CDR3aa,CDR3nt
TRBJ2-3,15,TRBV6-2/TRBV6-3,NA,many,CASSYSKGGTDTQYF,TGTGCCAGCAGTTACTCGAAGGGGGGCACAGATACGCAGTATTTT
TRBJ1-4,15,TRBV6-1,NA,NA,CASSAMTGSGEKLFF,TGTGCCAGCAGTGCTATGACGGGAAGTGGTGAAAAATTGTTTTTT
TRBJ2-1,17,TRBV4-1,TRBD2,NA,CASSLDQISGSGNEQFF,TGCGCCAGCAGCCTCGATCAGATTAGCGGGAGTGGAAATGAGCAGTTCTTC
TRBJ2-2,14,TRBV6-1,TRBD2,NA,CVSRLAGDTGEMFF,TGTGTCAGCAGACTAGCGGGTGACACCGGGGAGATGTTTTTT
TRBJ2-1,13,TRBV6-2/TRBV6-3,NA,NA,CACSTAPNNEQFF,TGTGCCTGCAGTACAGCTCCTAACAATGAGCAGTTCTTC
TRBJ2-5,16,TRBV20-1,NA,NA,CSPRKQGWGPAETQYF,TGCAGTCCTAGAAAGCAGGGTTGGGGGCCGGCGGAGACCCAGTACTTC
TRBJ1-1,12,TRBV20-1,NA,NA,CSARRQNTEAFF,TGCAGTGCTAGGAGACAGAACACTGAAGCTTTCTTT
TRBJ2-5,14,TRBV2,NA,NA,CASSEVHGEETQYF,TGTGCCAGCAGTGAAGTCCACGGTGAGGAGACCCAGTACTTC
TRBJ2-2,15,TRBV4-1,TRBD1,NA,CATSSRGTYTGELFF,TGCGCCACCAGCAGCAGGGGGACCTATACTGGGGAGCTGTTTTTT
TRBJ2-2,16,TRBV6-2/TRBV6-3,NA,NA,CASSLAPCSNTGELFF,TGTGCCAGCAGTTTAGCTCCTTGCTCGAACACTGGGGAGCTGTTTTTT
TRBJ1-6,14,TRBV6-6,NA,NA,CTSSSGLGDSPLHF,TGTACCAGCAGTTCGGGATTGGGGGATTCACCTCTCCACTTT
TRBJ2-2,16,TRBV29-1,TRBD2,NA,CSVEAPSGRAPGELFF,TGCAGCGTTGAAGCCCCTAGCGGGAGGGCCCCCGGGGAGCTGTTTTTT
TRBJ2-5,16,TRBV20-1,NA,NA,CGAISWDGDQQETQYF,TGCGGTGCTATTTCATGGGACGGCGACCAACAAGAGACCCAGTACTTC
TRBJ2-3,15,TRBV5-1,TRBD2,NA,CASSLIAGERDTQYF,TGCGCCAGCAGCTTGATAGCGGGAGAAAGAGATACGCAGTATTTT
TRBJ2-3,16,TRBV24-1,NA,NA,CATSDFLGTRGDMQYF,TGTGCCACCAGTGATTTCCTCGGGACAAGGGGAGATATGCAGTATTTT
TRBJ2-2,16,TRBV7-8,TRBD2,many,CASSLDPGGNTGELFF,TGTGCCAGCAGCTTAGACCCGGGAGGGAACACCGGGGAGCTGTTTTTT
TRBJ2-1,12,TRBV11-2,NA,few,CASSLQHNEQFF,TGTGCCAGCAGTTTACAACATAATGAGCAGTTCTTC
TRBJ2-5,14,TRBV5-1,NA,NA,CAISAGDLGETQYF,TGCGCCATTTCGGCCGGGGATCTAGGAGAGACCCAGTACTTC
TRBJ2-2,14,TRBV4-2,TRBD2,NA,CASMASGSSGKLFF,TGTGCCAGTATGGCTAGCGGGTCTTCCGGGAAGTTGTTTTTT
TRBJ1-2,13,TRBV6-5,NA,once,CASGSTGYFGYTF,TGTGCCAGCGGTTCGACAGGATACTTTGGCTACACCTTC
TRBJ1-6,16,TRBV6-1,NA,NA,CASRDWESSYDSPLHF,TGTGCCAGCAGAGACTGGGAGAGCTCCTATGATTCACCCCTCCACTTT
TRBJ1-1,14,TRBV11-3,NA,NA,CASSRTMESTEVFF,TGTGCCAGCAGCCGTACCATGGAGAGCACTGAAGTTTTCTTT
TRBJ1-1,14,TRBV5-6,NA,NA,CASDLGQLNTEAFF,TGTGCCAGCGACTTAGGACAGCTCAACACTGAAGCTTTCTTT
TRBJ1-1,14,TRBV11-3,NA,NA,CASSSHGRQTEAFF,TGTGCCAGCAGCTCGCACGGACGGCAGACTGAAGCTTTCTTT